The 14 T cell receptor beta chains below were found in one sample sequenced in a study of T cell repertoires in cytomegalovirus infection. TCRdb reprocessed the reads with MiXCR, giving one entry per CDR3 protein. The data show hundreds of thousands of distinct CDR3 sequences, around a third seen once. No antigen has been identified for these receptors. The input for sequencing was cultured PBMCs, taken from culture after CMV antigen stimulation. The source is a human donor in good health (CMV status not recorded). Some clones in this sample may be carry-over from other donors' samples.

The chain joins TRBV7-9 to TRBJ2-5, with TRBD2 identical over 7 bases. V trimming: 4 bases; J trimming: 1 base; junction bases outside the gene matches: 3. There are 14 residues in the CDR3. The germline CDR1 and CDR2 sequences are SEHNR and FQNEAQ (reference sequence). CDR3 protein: CASSSERGQETQYF. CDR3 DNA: TGTGCCAGCAGCTCTGAGCGGGGCCAAGAGACCCAGTACTTC.

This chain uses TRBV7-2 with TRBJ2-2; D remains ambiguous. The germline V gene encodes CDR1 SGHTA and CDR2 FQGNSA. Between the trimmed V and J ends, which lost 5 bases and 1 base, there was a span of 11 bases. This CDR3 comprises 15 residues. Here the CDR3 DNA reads TGTGCCAGCAGCCCGAATAGACAGAACACCGGGGAGCTGTTTTTT. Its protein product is CASSPNRQNTGELFF.

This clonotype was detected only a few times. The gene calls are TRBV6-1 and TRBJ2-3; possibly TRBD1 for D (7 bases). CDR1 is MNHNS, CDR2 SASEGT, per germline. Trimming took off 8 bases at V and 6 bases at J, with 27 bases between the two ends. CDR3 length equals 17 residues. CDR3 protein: CASGRGTAPILMDTQYF. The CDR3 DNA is TGTGCCAGCGGACGGGGGACAGCCCCGATTCTTATGGATACGCAGTATTTT.

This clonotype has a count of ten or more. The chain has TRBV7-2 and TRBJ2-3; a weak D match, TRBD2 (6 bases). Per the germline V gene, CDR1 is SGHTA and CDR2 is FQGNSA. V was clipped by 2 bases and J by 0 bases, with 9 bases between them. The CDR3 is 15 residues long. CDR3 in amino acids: CASSLLGTSTDTQYF. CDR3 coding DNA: TGTGCCAGCAGCTTATTAGGGACTAGCACAGATACGCAGTATTTT.

The CDR3 sequence is CASSQSRRGRNTGELFF. In nucleotides, the CDR3 is TGTGCCAGCAGCCAATCTAGAAGGGGCCGGAACACCGGGGAGCTGTTTTTT. The chain carries TRBV7-4 and TRBJ2-2; D might be TRBD1 (5 bases). The germline V and J ends were trimmed by 5 bases and 1 base, with 17 bases remaining between them. The germline V gene has CDR1 SGHVT and CDR2 SQSDAQ. This CDR3 spans 17 amino acids.

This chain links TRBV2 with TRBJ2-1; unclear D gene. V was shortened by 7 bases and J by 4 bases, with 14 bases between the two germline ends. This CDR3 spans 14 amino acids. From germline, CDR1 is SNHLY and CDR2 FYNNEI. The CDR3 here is CASTNEVGYNEQFF. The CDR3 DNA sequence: TGTGCCAGCACCAATGAAGTAGGGTACAATGAGCAGTTCTTC.

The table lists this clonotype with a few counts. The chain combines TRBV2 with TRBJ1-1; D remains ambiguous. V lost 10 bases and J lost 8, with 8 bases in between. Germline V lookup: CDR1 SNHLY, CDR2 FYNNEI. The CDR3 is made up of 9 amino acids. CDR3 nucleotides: TGTGCCACCGAGGGCGAAGCTTTCTTT. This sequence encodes CATEGEAFF.

The CDR3 region has the DNA TGCAGTGCTAGAGATGGGAGGGCCCACTCTGGAAACACCATATATTTT. Translating it yields CSARDGRAHSGNTIYF. V gene TRBV20-1 combines with J gene TRBJ1-3; D is unresolved. Germline-derived CDR1 and CDR2 are DFQATT and SNEGSKA (reference sequence). The V end lost 0 bases, the J end lost 0 bases, and 12 bases lay between the germline ends. The CDR3 consists of 16 residues.

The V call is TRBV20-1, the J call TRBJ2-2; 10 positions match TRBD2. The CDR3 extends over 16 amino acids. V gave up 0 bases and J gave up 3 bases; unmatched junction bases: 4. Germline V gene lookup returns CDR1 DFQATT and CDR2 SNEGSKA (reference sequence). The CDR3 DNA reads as TGCAGTGCTAGAGATGTTGGACTAGCGGACACCGGGGAGCTGTTTTTT. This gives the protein CSARDVGLADTGELFF.

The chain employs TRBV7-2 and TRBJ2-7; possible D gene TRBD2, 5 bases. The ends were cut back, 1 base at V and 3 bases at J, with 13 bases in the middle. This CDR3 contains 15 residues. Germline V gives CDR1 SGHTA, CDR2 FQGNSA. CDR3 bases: TGTGCCAGCAGCTTAGGGTATAGCGTACTCTACGAGCAGTACTTC. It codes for CASSLGYSVLYEQYF.

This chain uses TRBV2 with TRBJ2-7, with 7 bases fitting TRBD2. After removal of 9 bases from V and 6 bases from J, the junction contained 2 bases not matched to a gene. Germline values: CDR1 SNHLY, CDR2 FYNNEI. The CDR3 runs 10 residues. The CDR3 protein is CARPGGEQYF. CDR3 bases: TGTGCCAGACCGGGAGGCGAGCAGTACTTC.

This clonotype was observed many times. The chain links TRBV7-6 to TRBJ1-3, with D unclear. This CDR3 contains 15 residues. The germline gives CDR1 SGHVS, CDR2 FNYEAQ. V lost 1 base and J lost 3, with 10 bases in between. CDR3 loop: CASSLGVGFGNTIYF. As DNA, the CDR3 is TGTGCCAGCAGCTTAGGTGTAGGTTTTGGAAACACCATATATTTT.

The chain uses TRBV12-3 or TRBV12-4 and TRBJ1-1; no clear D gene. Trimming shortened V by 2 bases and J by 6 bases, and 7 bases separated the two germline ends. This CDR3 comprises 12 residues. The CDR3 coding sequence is TGTGCCAGCAGTTTATCCTTTCCTGAAGCTTTCTTT. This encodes CASSLSFPEAFF.

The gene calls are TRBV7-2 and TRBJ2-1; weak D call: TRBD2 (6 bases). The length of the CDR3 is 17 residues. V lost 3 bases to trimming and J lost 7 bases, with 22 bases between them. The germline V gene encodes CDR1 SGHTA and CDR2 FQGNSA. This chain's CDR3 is CASSFDGVWSGRNEQFF. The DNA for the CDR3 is TGTGCCAGCAGCTTTGATGGGGTGTGGTCAGGGAGGAATGAGCAGTTCTTC.